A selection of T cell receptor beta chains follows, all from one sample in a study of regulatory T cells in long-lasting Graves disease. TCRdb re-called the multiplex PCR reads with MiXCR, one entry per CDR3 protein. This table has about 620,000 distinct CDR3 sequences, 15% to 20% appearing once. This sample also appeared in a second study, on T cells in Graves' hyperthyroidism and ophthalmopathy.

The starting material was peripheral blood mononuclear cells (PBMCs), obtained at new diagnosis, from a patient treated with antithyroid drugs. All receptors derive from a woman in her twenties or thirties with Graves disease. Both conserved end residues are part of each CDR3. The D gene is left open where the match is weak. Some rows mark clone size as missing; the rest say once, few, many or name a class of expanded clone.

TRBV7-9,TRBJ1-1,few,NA,TGTGCCAGCAGCACGGCTACCAGGGACACAGAAGCTTTCTTT,CASSTATRDTEAFF
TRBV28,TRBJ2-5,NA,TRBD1,TGTGCCAGCGCCTCGTCAGGGGGCCCCAGGGAGACCCAGTACTTC,CASASSGGPRETQYF
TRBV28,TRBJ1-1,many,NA,TGTGCCAGCGGACGTGTTGGGGACACTGAAGCTTTCTTT,CASGRVGDTEAFF
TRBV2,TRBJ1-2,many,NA,TGTGCCAGCAGTGCCCAAACAGTTAACTATGGCTACACCTTC,CASSAQTVNYGYTF
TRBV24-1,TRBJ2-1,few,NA,TGTGCCACCAGTGATTTGCGGCAGGGGATCTCCTACAATGAGCAGTTCTTC,CATSDLRQGISYNEQFF
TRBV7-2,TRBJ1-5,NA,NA,TGTGCCAGCAGCTCAGCTGTCGGGGGGGGCAATCAGCCCCAGCATTTT,CASSSAVGGGNQPQHF
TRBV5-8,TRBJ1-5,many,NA,TGTGCCAGCAGCTCGTCAGGGAGGAATCAGCCCCAGCATTTT,CASSSSGRNQPQHF
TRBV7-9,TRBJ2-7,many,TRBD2,TGTGCCAGCAGCTTAGTAATGAGGACTAGCGGTTTCTACGAGCAGTACTTC,CASSLVMRTSGFYEQYF
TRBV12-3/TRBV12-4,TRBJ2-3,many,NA,TGTGCCAGCAGTTGGACCGGGACGGATACGCAGTATTTT,CASSWTGTDTQYF
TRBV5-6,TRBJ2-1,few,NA,TGTGCCAGCGGGAATTTTGAGCAGTTCTTC,CASGNFEQFF
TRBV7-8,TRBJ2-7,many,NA,TGTGCCAGCAGCCTTCCCCTCAGGGGCTCGGGGTACGAGCAGTACTTC,CASSLPLRGSGYEQYF
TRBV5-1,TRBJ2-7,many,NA,TGCGCCAGCAGCTTGGTAGTGGGATACGAGCAGTACTTC,CASSLVVGYEQYF
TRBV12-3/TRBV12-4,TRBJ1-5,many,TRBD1,TGTGCCAGCAGTAAGGGACAGGGAGGTCAGCCCCAGCATTTT,CASSKGQGGQPQHF
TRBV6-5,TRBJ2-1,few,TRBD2,TGTGCCAGCAGTTACGAGCTAGCGGGCGCCTATGAGCAGTTCTTC,CASSYELAGAYEQFF
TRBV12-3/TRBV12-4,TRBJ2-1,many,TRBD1,TGTGCCAGCAGCTTAGGGCAGGGGGCATCAAATGAGCAGTTCTTC,CASSLGQGASNEQFF
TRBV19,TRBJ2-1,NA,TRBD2,TGTGCCAGTAGTATTTCACTAGCGCTCTACAATGAGCAGTTCTTC,CASSISLALYNEQFF
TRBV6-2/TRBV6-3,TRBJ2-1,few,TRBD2,TGTGCCAGCAGCCACCCCACTAGCGGGGGGCGGGAGCAGTTCTTC,CASSHPTSGGREQFF
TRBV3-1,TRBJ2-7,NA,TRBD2,TGTGCCAGCGAATTCGGGGTAGCGGGAGTTTCCTACGAGCAGTACTTC,CASEFGVAGVSYEQYF
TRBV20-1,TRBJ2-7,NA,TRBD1,TGCAGTGCTAGAGACGAAAGACAGGGTTCCGAGCAGTACTTC,CSARDERQGSEQYF
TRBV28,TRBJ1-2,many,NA,TGTGCCAGCACCCCTCCGAGGACTAACTATGGCTACACCTTC,CASTPPRTNYGYTF
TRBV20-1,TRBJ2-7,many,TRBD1,TGCAGTGCTACCGGGACAGGGAACTACGAGCAGTACTTC,CSATGTGNYEQYF
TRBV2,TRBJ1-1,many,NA,TGTGCCAACTCCCGGGACGGAACTGAAGCTTTCTTT,CANSRDGTEAFF
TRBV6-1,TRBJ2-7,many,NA,TGTGCCAGCAGAGGAGCCTTATACGAGCAGTACTTC,CASRGALYEQYF
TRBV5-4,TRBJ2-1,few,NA,TGTGCCAGCAGCTCGCCGTCATTCCTACGGGAGAGTGAGCAGTTCTTC,CASSSPSFLRESEQFF
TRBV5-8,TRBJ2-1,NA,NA,TGTGCCAGCAGCTTTAATGCGGCCCGGGAGCAGTTCTTC,CASSFNAAREQFF
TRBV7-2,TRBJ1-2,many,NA,TGTGCCAGCAGCTCAGAACAGGGCTATGGCTACACCTTC,CASSSEQGYGYTF
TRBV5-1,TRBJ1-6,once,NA,TGCGCCAGCAGCCCCGGGACCGCAGGTCGGCCACCCCTCCACTTT,CASSPGTAGRPPLHF
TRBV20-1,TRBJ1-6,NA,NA,TGCAGTGCTAGAGAAGTGATGGGTACAGATAATTCACCCCTCCACTTT,CSAREVMGTDNSPLHF
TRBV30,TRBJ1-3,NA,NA,TGTGCCTGGAGTTTCAGGACAGCCAACTCTGGAAACACCATATATTTT,CAWSFRTANSGNTIYF
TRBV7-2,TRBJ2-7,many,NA,TGTGCCAGCAACAGACAGGGGAGGGCCTACGAGCAGTACTTC,CASNRQGRAYEQYF
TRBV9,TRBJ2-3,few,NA,TGTGCCAGCAGCCCACGTATCGGAACAGATACGCAGTATTTT,CASSPRIGTDTQYF
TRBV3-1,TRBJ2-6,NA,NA,TGTGCCAGCAGCCAAGCAGGTCGTGGGGCCAACGTCCTGACTTTC,CASSQAGRGANVLTF
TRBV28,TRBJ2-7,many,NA,TGTGCCAGCGCCTCCGGGACCTACGAGCAGTACTTC,CASASGTYEQYF
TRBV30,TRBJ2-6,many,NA,TGTGCCTGGAGTGATGGGGGTCGATCTGGGGCCAACGTCCTGACTTTC,CAWSDGGRSGANVLTF
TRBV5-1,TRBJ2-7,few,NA,TGCGCCAGCAGCTCGGAGAGCCCCTCCTACGAGCAGTACTTC,CASSSESPSYEQYF
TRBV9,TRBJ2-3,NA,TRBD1,TGTGCCAGCAGCACAACAGGGGGCTTTAACACAGATACGCAGTATTTT,CASSTTGGFNTDTQYF
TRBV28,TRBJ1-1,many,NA,TGTGCCAGCCTTTCGGGGGGCACTGAAGCTTTCTTT,CASLSGGTEAFF
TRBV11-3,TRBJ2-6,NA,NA,TGTGCCAGCAGCTTAGATCTGGGATCTGGGGCCAACGTCCTGACTTTC,CASSLDLGSGANVLTF
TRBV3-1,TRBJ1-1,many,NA,TGTGCCAGCAGCGTGGTGGAAGGGAACACTGAAGCTTTCTTT,CASSVVEGNTEAFF
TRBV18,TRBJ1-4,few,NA,TGTGCCAGCTCACCATCCGAAAAGGGACTGTTTTTT,CASSPSEKGLFF
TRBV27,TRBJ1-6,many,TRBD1,TGTGCCAGCAGGCTACAGGGGTACGGTTTCGATTCACCCCTCCACTTT,CASRLQGYGFDSPLHF
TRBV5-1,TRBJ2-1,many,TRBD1,TGCGCCAGCAGCCAACCGGACAGGGCGAGCAATGAGCAGTTCTTC,CASSQPDRASNEQFF
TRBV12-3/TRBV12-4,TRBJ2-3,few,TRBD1,TGTGCCAGCAGCCCTAACGGACAGGGGGTTACGCAGTATTTT,CASSPNGQGVTQYF
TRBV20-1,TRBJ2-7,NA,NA,TGCAGTGCTAGAGATCTAAGACAGTGGGGGTACGAGCAGTACTTC,CSARDLRQWGYEQYF
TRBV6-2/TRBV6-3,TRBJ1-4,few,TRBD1,TGTGCCAGCAGTGACAGTTCGACAGGGGATGAAAAACTGTTTTTT,CASSDSSTGDEKLFF
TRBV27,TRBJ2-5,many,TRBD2,TGTGCCAGCAGTTTATTTGCACTAGCGGGGGTGGAGGGCCAAGAGACCCAGTACTTC,CASSLFALAGVEGQETQYF
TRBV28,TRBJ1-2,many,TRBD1,TGTGCCAGCAGTTTACGGGACAGGGTTGGCTACACCTTC,CASSLRDRVGYTF
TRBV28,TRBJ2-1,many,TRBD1,TGTGCCAGCAGTTTGGGGACAGGGCTCTACAATGAGCAGTTCTTC,CASSLGTGLYNEQFF
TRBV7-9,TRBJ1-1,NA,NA,TGTGCCAGTAAAACCACCGGGGCATTAGGGACTGAAGCTTTCTTT,CASKTTGALGTEAFF
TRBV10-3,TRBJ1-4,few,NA,TGTGCCATCAGGGACGCTGAAGATCCCCGGGAAAAACTGTTTTTT,CAIRDAEDPREKLFF
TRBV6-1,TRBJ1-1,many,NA,TGTGCCAGCATCGTCGGGGGGATGGGGCTGAACACTGAAGCTTTCTTT,CASIVGGMGLNTEAFF
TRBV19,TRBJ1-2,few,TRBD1,TGTGCCAGTAGTATAGGACAGGGGCAAGGCTACACCTTC,CASSIGQGQGYTF
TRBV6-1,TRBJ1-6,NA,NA,TGTGCCAGCAGTGAAGTGGAGGGGAGAAATTCACCCCTCCACTTT,CASSEVEGRNSPLHF
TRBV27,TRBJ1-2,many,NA,TGTGCCAGCAGTTTACAGCAGGATGGGGGCTACACCTTC,CASSLQQDGGYTF
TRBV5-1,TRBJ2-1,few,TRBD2,TGCGCCAGCACCGAAGGGAGGGGGCAGTTCTTC,CASTEGRGQFF
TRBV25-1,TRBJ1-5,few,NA,TGTGCCAGCAACAGTAATAGCAATCAGCCCCAGCATTTT,CASNSNSNQPQHF
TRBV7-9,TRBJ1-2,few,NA,TGTGCCAGCAGCACCCAAAACTCGGACAGACCCTATGGCTACACCTTC,CASSTQNSDRPYGYTF
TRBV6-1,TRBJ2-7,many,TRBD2,TGTGCCAGCAGTGTGACTAGCGTCGGCTCCTACGAGCAGTACTTC,CASSVTSVGSYEQYF
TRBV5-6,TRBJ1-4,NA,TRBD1,TGTGCCAGCAGCCTGGGACAGGGGGCCTGGGAAAAACTGTTTTTT,CASSLGQGAWEKLFF
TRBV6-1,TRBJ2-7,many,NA,TGTGCCAGCAGAAGCTACTACGAGCAGTACTTC,CASRSYYEQYF